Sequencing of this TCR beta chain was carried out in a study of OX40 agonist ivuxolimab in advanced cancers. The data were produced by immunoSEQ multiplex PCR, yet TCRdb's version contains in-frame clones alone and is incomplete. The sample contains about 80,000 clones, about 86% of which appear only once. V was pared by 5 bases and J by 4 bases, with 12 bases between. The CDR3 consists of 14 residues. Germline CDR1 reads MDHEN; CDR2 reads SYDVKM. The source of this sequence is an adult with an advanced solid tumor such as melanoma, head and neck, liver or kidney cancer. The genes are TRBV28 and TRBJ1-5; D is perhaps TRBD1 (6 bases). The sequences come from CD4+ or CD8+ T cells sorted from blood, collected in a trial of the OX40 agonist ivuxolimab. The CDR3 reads CASSPDRRNQPQHF. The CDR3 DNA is TGTGCCAGCAGTCCAGACAGGAGAAATCAGCCCCAGCATTTT.